Below are 10 T cell receptor beta chains sequenced from a single sample in a study of technical replicates of blood from a few donors. Clones were sequenced by immunoSEQ multiplex PCR, and TCRdb holds only the in-frame ones, with some missing. Of under 70,000 clones listed, roughly nine tenths are singletons. The sequenced material came from T cells isolated from PBMCs. Receptor source: a human donor in good health.

V is TRBV9 and J is TRBJ2-7; 10 bases match TRBD1. With V trimmed by 7 bases and J by 5 bases, 9 bases remained unmatched. The CDR3 covers 14 residues. Germline V gene sequence: CDR1 SGDLS, CDR2 YYNGEE. The CDR3 reads CASSLLGTGDEQYF. DNA for the CDR3: TGTGCCAGCTCCCTGCTGGGGACAGGGGACGAGCAGTACTTC. The entire variable domain, with the rest obtained from reference TRBV9 and TRBJ2-7, is as follows: DSGVTQTPKHLITATGQRVTLRCSPRSGDLSVYWYQQSLDQGLQFLIQYYNGEERAKGNILERFSAQQFPDLHSELNLSSLELGDSALYFCASSLLGTGDEQYFGPGTRLTVT.

The rearrangement joins TRBV7-9 to TRBJ1-5; no firm D call. Germline V gene data show CDR1 as SEHNR and CDR2 as FQNEAQ (reference sequence). CDR3 size: 17 residues. V lost 1 base and J lost 2, with 15 bases in between. The CDR3 loop is CASSLESGGNRNQPQHF. CDR3 coding DNA: TGTGCCAGCAGCTTAGAAAGCGGAGGGAACCGCAATCAGCCCCAGCATTTT.

This chain joins TRBV7-2 and TRBJ1-2; TRBD1 matches 7 bases. V gave up 3 bases and J gave up 6 bases; unmatched junction bases: 10. CDR1 is SGHTA, CDR2 FQGNSA, per germline. The CDR3 contains 15 residues. CDR3: CASSLGTAPSNGYTF. DNA of the CDR3: TGTGCCAGCAGCTTGGGGACAGCACCTTCCAATGGCTACACCTTC. The full variable domain, with the rest looked up from reference TRBV7-2 and TRBJ1-2, is GAGVSQSPSNKVTEKGKDVELRCDPISGHTALYWYRQSLGQGLEFLIYFQGNSAPDKSGLPSDRFSAERTGGSVSTLTIQRTQQEDSAVYLCASSLGTAPSNGYTFGSGTRLTVV.

Only one count was recorded for this clone. The V and J genes are TRBV7-9 and TRBJ2-7; TRBD1 agrees at 11 bases. Germline V lookup: CDR1 SEHNR, CDR2 FQNEAQ (reference sequence). Germline trimming cut 3 bases from V and 4 bases from J; bases unmatched to any gene: 2. The CDR3 sequence is 14 residues long. The CDR3 sequence: CASSFGDRGYEQYF. The CDR3 DNA is TGTGCCAGCAGCTTTGGGGACAGGGGGTACGAGCAGTACTTC.

This chain connects TRBV29-1 to TRBJ1-3; tentative D call: TRBD1 (6 bases). The CDR3 is 15 residues long. Germline loops: CDR1 SQVTM, CDR2 ANQGSEA. Trimming pared 5 bases from V and 0 bases from J, leaving 14 bases between. In DNA, the CDR3 is TGCAGCGTTATCGGGACAACACGCTCTGGAAACACCATATATTTT. This gives the protein CSVIGTTRSGNTIYF. Full variable domain (remainder filled in from reference TRBV29-1 and TRBJ1-3): SAVISQKPSRDICQRGTSLTIQCQVDSQVTMMFWYRQQPGQSLTLIATANQGSEATYESGFVIDKFPISRPNLTFSTLTVSNMSPEDSSIYLCSVIGTTRSGNTIYFGEGSWLTVV.

The chain is built from TRBV4-2 and TRBJ2-5; 7 bases fit TRBD1. The germline CDR1 and CDR2 sequences are LGHNA and YNFKEQ. The CDR3 has 15 residues. Trimming cost V 1 base and J 7 bases; bases outside gene matches: 9. CDR3 sequence reads: CASSQGAQGEVTQYF. DNA for the CDR3: TGTGCCAGCAGCCAAGGGGCCCAGGGGGAAGTGACCCAGTACTTC.

The chain recombines TRBV7-9 with TRBJ1-2; D ambiguous. V was clipped by 5 bases and J by 6 bases, with 13 bases between them. CDR1 SEHNR and CDR2 FQNEAQ come from the germline V gene (reference sequence). The CDR3 runs to 13 residues. The CDR3 region is CASSGRGDHGYTF. For the CDR3, the DNA is TGTGCCAGCAGCGGACGGGGTGACCATGGCTACACCTTC.

This chain joins TRBV7-8 and TRBJ1-3; 7 bases fit TRBD1. CDR1 and CDR2 from the germline V gene are SGHVS and FQNEAQ. J gave up 7 bases and V 4 bases, and 13 bases lay outside the gene matches. The CDR3 covers 16 residues. The DNA of the CDR3 is TGTGCCAGCAGCTCGAGGGGACAGCCAGTCTGGAACACCATATATTTT. Protein product: CASSSRGQPVWNTIYF.

The chain has TRBV11-2 and TRBJ2-5, with TRBD2 matching 7 bases. With 2 bases clipped from V and 4 bases from J, the junction kept 4 bases outside the gene matches. The germline V gene encodes CDR1 SGHAT and CDR2 FQNNGV. The CDR3 has 14 residues. CDR3 DNA: TGTGCCAGCAGCTTAAGCGGGACTCGAGAGACCCAGTACTTC. Its translation: CASSLSGTRETQYF.

The genes are TRBV6-1 and TRBJ1-5; 8 positions match TRBD1. Looked up from germline, CDR1 is MNHNS and CDR2 is SASEGT. This CDR3 has 13 residues. Germline trimming cut 8 bases from V and 4 bases from J; bases unmatched to any gene: 4. The CDR3 reads CASATGGNQPQHF. The DNA for the CDR3 is TGTGCCAGCGCTACAGGGGGTAATCAGCCCCAGCATTTT.